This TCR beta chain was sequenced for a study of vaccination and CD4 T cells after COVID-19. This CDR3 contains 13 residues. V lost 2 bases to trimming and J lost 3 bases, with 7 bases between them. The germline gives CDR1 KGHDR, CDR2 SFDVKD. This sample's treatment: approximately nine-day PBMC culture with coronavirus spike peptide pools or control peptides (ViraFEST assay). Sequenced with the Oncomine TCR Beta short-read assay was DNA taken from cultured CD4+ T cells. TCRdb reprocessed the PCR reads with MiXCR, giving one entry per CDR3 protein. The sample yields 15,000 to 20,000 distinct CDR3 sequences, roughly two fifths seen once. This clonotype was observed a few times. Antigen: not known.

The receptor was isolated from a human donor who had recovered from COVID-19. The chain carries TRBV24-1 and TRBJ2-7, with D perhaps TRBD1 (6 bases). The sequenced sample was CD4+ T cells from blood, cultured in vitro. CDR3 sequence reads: CATSDSDSYEQYF. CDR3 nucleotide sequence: TGTGCCACCAGTGATTCGGACAGCTACGAGCAGTACTTC.